The 30 T cell receptor beta chains below were found in one sample sequenced in a study of somatic mutations in cytotoxic T cells in rheumatoid arthritis. Some clones are missing from TCRdb's copy, which holds only in-frame ones; the method was immunoSEQ multiplex PCR. Of 15,000 to 20,000 clones detected, 75% to 85% appear once; the ten largest clones hold about 14%. What was sequenced was CD8+ T cells sorted from blood. Receptor source: an adult with rheumatoid arthritis.

The V and J genes are TRBV28 and TRBJ1-6, with 7 bases that match TRBD1. The CDR3 covers 18 residues. With 2 bases clipped from V and 3 bases from J, the junction kept 10 bases outside the gene matches. Germline V gene data show CDR1 as MDHEN and CDR2 as SYDVKM. The DNA for the CDR3 is TGTGCCAGCAGTTTACAACAGGGGTGGCCAGACTATAATTCACCCCTCCACTTT. This translates into CASSLQQGWPDYNSPLHF.

The V and J genes are TRBV4-1 and TRBJ2-5, with unresolved D. With 1 base removed from V and 4 bases from J, the gap between germline ends came to 10 bases. This CDR3 is 14 amino acids long. Germline V CDR1 and CDR2: MGHRA, YSYEKL. CDR3 DNA sequence: TGCGCCAGCAGCCAAGGACCTGCGTCAGAGACCCAGTACTTC. It is translated as CASSQGPASETQYF.

The V gene is TRBV19, the J gene TRBJ2-7; D perhaps matches TRBD1 (6 bases). The germline V gene encodes CDR1 LNHDA and CDR2 SQIVND (reference sequence). Trimming cost V 0 bases and J 6 bases, with 15 bases left between them. The CDR3 is 15 amino acids. CDR3 region: CASSIDPGAVAEQYF. The CDR3 DNA follows: TGTGCCAGTAGTATAGATCCAGGGGCCGTGGCCGAGCAGTACTTC.

The chain links TRBV28 to TRBJ1-5, with 9 positions matching TRBD1. The V segment lost 6 bases and the J segment 0 bases; nucleotides outside the gene matches: 18. The CDR3 sequence is 20 residues long. CDR1 is MDHEN, CDR2 SYDVKM, per germline. CDR3 residues: CASSLPGTGYLTVSNQPQHF. CDR3 in DNA: TGTGCCAGCAGCCTGCCTGGGACAGGGTATCTAACCGTTAGCAATCAGCCCCAGCATTTT. The full variable domain, in which reference TRBV28 and TRBJ1-5 provide the parts outside the CDR3, is DVKVTQSSRYLVKRTGEKVFLECVQDMDHENMFWYRQDPGLGLRLIYFSYDVKMKEKGDIPEGYSVSREKKERFSLILESASTNQTSMYLCASSLPGTGYLTVSNQPQHFGDGTRLSIL.

The genes are TRBV5-6 and TRBJ1-1; no clear D gene. CDR3 size: 12 residues. Germline assignment: CDR1 SGHDT and CDR2 YYEEEE. Trimming pared 3 bases from V and 11 bases from J, leaving 14 bases between. DNA of the CDR3: TGTGCCAGCAGCTCCGGAGTGGGGAAGGCTTTCTTT. It specifies CASSSGVGKAFF.

The V call is TRBV9, the J call TRBJ2-5; 15 nucleotides match TRBD2. Trimming cost V 0 bases and J 3 bases; bases outside gene matches: 3. CDR3 length: 17 residues. The germline V gene has CDR1 SGDLS and CDR2 YYNGEE. The CDR3 here is CASSVDGLAGGEETQYF. Written as DNA, the CDR3 is TGTGCCAGCAGCGTAGACGGACTAGCGGGAGGGGAAGAGACCCAGTACTTC.

This chain links TRBV6-6 with TRBJ1-2; TRBD1 aligns across 7 bases. The CDR3 extends over 14 amino acids. The germline gives CDR1 MNHNY, CDR2 SVGAGI (reference sequence). Trimming removed 6 bases from V and 5 bases from J; junction bases left unmatched: 9. The CDR3 is CASRKPDRLYGYTF. The CDR3 DNA reads TGTGCCAGCAGAAAGCCGGACAGGTTGTATGGCTACACCTTC.

The chain couples TRBV18 to TRBJ2-7; TRBD2 matches at 9 bases. V shed 3 bases and J 3 bases; nucleotides not matched to a gene: 6. CDR1 is KGHSH and CDR2 is LQKENI in the germline V gene. This CDR3 comprises 15 residues. The CDR3 sequence: CASSPPGLAYYEQYF. The CDR3 DNA follows: TGTGCCAGCTCACCGCCGGGACTAGCATACTACGAGCAGTACTTC.

This clone was observed a handful of times. This chain links TRBV30 with TRBJ1-1, with D possibly TRBD1 on 5 matching bases. Germline V gene data show CDR1 as GTSNPN and CDR2 as SVGIG (reference sequence). Trimming stripped 2 bases from V and 4 bases from J, with 11 bases between. The CDR3 has 13 residues. The CDR3 protein is CAWSSGTGTEAFF. DNA for the CDR3: TGTGCCTGGAGTTCAGGGACGGGCACTGAAGCTTTCTTT.

The chain employs TRBV29-1 and TRBJ1-1; weak D call: TRBD1 (6 bases). In germline, CDR1 is SQVTM, CDR2 ANQGSEA. CDR3 length equals 15 residues. The ends were cut back, 3 bases at V and 5 bases at J, with 19 bases in the middle. The CDR3 DNA follows: TGCAGCGTTGATGGGCCAGGGGAAGGTGGAACTGAAGCTTTCTTT. This sequence encodes CSVDGPGEGGTEAFF.

J is TRBJ2-5 and V is TRBV9; 8 bases fit TRBD1. Germline lookup yields CDR1 SGDLS and CDR2 YYNGEE. Trimming took 3 bases from V and 2 from J; bases not matched to a gene: 9. This CDR3 contains 16 residues. The CDR3 DNA reads as TGTGCCAGCAGCGCACCGAAACAGGGGGATCAAGAGACCCAGTACTTC. Protein sequence: CASSAPKQGDQETQYF. The full variable domain, rest sourced from reference TRBV9 and TRBJ2-5, is DSGVTQTPKHLITATGQRVTLRCSPRSGDLSVYWYQQSLDQGLQFLIQYYNGEERAKGNILERFSAQQFPDLHSELNLSSLELGDSALYFCASSAPKQGDQETQYFGPGTRLLVL.

CDR3 amino acids: CASSSPTSYSYETQYF. The CDR3 DNA reads TGTGCCAGCAGCTCACCGACTAGCTACTCCTACGAGACCCAGTACTTC. The V gene is TRBV7-9, the J gene TRBJ2-5, with TRBD2 matching 7 bases. Germline V CDR1 and CDR2: SEHNR, FQNEAQ (reference sequence). This CDR3 is 16 amino acids long. Losses at the gene ends were 4 bases for V and 5 bases for J; bases not matched to a gene: 13.

The chain combines TRBV6-5 with TRBJ2-1; 8 positions agree with TRBD2. CDR1 and CDR2 from the germline V gene are MNHEY and SVGAGI. The J segment lost 14 bases and the V segment lost 6 bases, leaving 18 bases of the junction unmatched. The length of the CDR3 is 15 residues. The CDR3 spells CASSQTLGPPGGEFF. CDR3 coding DNA: TGTGCCAGCAGCCAGACTCTTGGACCGCCGGGGGGGGAGTTCTTC.

This chain joins TRBV27 and TRBJ2-7; D is possibly TRBD1 (5 bases). Germline values: CDR1 MNHEY, CDR2 SMNVEV (reference sequence). The CDR3 length is 15 residues. V lost 2 bases and J lost 3, with 14 bases in between. The CDR3 DNA sequence: TGTGCCAGCAGTTTAAGTCACAGGACGCTCTACGAGCAGTACTTC. It is translated as CASSLSHRTLYEQYF.

The rearrangement links TRBV28 to TRBJ2-5, with TRBD2 matching 7 bases. The CDR3 sequence is 17 residues long. Looked up from germline, CDR1 is MDHEN and CDR2 is SYDVKM. Trimming cost V 3 bases and J 4 bases; bases outside gene matches: 14. Here the CDR3 reads CASSLGGMGINGETQYF. CDR3 coding DNA: TGTGCCAGCAGTTTGGGGGGGATGGGGATAAACGGAGAGACCCAGTACTTC.

The gene calls are TRBV7-6 and TRBJ2-7; D is undetermined. Deletions cut 3 bases from V and 0 bases from J, with 6 bases between. CDR3 length equals 13 residues. Germline CDR1 reads SGHVS; CDR2 reads FNYEAQ. CDR3 DNA sequence: TGTGCCAGCAGCTTCAGCAGCTCCTACGAGCAGTACTTC. It codes for CASSFSSSYEQYF.

The chain is built from TRBV28 and TRBJ2-7; D is unresolved. V was shortened by 2 bases and J by 4 bases, with 9 bases between the two germline ends. The CDR3 totals 13 residues. The germline gives CDR1 MDHEN, CDR2 SYDVKM. Here the CDR3 reads CASSLPDQYEQYF. The CDR3 DNA follows: TGTGCCAGCAGTTTACCGGACCAATACGAGCAGTACTTC. The full variable domain, rest sourced from reference TRBV28 and TRBJ2-7, is DVKVTQSSRYLVKRTGEKVFLECVQDMDHENMFWYRQDPGLGLRLIYFSYDVKMKEKGDIPEGYSVSREKKERFSLILESASTNQTSMYLCASSLPDQYEQYFGPGTRLTVT.

The V and J genes are TRBV11-3 and TRBJ2-7; D possibly corresponds to TRBD1 (6 bases). The CDR3 totals 15 residues. CDR1 is SGHNT, CDR2 YENEEA, per germline. The V gene lost 5 bases and the J gene lost 5 bases, with 19 bases spanning the gap. DNA for the CDR3: TGTGCCAGCAGCGCTACAGGGAGCCCCCTCCACGAGCAGTACTTC. It specifies CASSATGSPLHEQYF.

The chain is built from TRBV11-2 and TRBJ2-7; D is undetermined. CDR1 is SGHAT and CDR2 is FQNNGV in the germline V gene. CDR3 size: 13 residues. The ends were cut back, 5 bases at V and 0 bases at J, with 8 bases in the middle. CDR3 protein: CASSKPGSYEQYF. In DNA form, the CDR3 reads TGTGCCAGCAGCAAGCCCGGCTCCTACGAGCAGTACTTC.

This clone occurred once. The V and J genes are TRBV27 and TRBJ2-1; 10 nucleotides match TRBD2. Germline V gene data show CDR1 as MNHEY and CDR2 as SMNVEV (reference sequence). The V segment lost 11 bases and the J segment 4 bases; nucleotides outside the gene matches: 8. The CDR3 runs to 14 residues. The CDR3 region is CASSAGGLYNEQFF. For the CDR3, the DNA is TGTGCCTCCTCAGCGGGGGGGCTTTACAATGAGCAGTTCTTC.

The chain carries TRBV27 and TRBJ1-1; D is uncertain. From germline, CDR1 is MNHEY and CDR2 SMNVEV (reference sequence). The length of the CDR3 is 16 residues. Trimming took 1 base from V and 5 from J, leaving 17 bases between them. CDR3 amino acids: CASSLYSRSLGTEAFF. The CDR3 nucleotides are TGTGCCAGCAGTTTATACTCCAGATCACTGGGGACTGAAGCTTTCTTT.

This chain uses TRBV2 with TRBJ2-7; the match to TRBD1 covers 7 bases. After removal of 8 bases from V and 0 bases from J, the junction contained 4 bases not matched to a gene. The CDR3 has 13 residues. In germline, CDR1 is SNHLY, CDR2 FYNNEI. Here the CDR3 DNA reads TGTGCCAGCGATTACAGGGGCTCCTACGAGCAGTACTTC. Protein: CASDYRGSYEQYF.

The V call is TRBV27, the J call TRBJ2-3; D is perhaps TRBD2 (5 bases). V lost 6 bases and J lost 10, with 14 bases in between. The CDR3 is made up of 12 amino acids. Germline V gene data show CDR1 as MNHEY and CDR2 as SMNVEV (reference sequence). CDR3 sequence: CASRGLALSQYF. The CDR3 DNA reads TGTGCCAGCAGGGGTCTAGCTCTTTCGCAGTATTTT.

This clone was picked up one time. The genes are TRBV5-1 and TRBJ2-7, with D maybe TRBD2 (6 bases). Trimming removed 5 bases at V and 2 bases at J, with 20 bases between. Germline CDR1 reads SGHRS; CDR2 reads YFSETQ. The CDR3 runs 16 residues. The CDR3 coding sequence is TGCGCCAGCAGGGATTCTACCGGGACTGCAACCTACGAGCAGTACTTC. Encoded protein: CASRDSTGTATYEQYF. Supplemented by reference TRBV5-1 and TRBJ2-7, the full variable domain reads KAGVTQTPRYLIKTRGQQVTLSCSPISGHRSVSWYQQTPGQGLQFLFEYFSETQRNKGNFPGRFSGRQFSNSRSEMNVSTLELGDSALYLCASRDSTGTATYEQYFGPGTRLTVT.

The genes are TRBV9 and TRBJ2-1, with 7 nucleotides matching TRBD2. The CDR3 is made up of 13 amino acids. Germline loops: CDR1 SGDLS, CDR2 YYNGEE. V dropped 3 bases and J dropped 7; count of bases not matched to a gene: 4. The CDR3, as DNA: TGTGCCAGCAGCGCCGGGGGGTTTAATGAGCAGTTCTTC. It translates to CASSAGGFNEQFF.

V usage is TRBV5-1 and J usage is TRBJ2-1; 8 bases match TRBD2. The CDR3 spans 15 residues. Germline loops: CDR1 SGHRS, CDR2 YFSETQ. V gave up 4 bases and J gave up 8 bases; unmatched junction bases: 11. The CDR3 protein is CASSGSGSLMDEQFF. The CDR3 bases are TGCGCCAGCAGCGGGAGCGGGAGTCTCATGGATGAGCAGTTCTTC.

This rearrangement joins TRBV5-1 to TRBJ2-3; TRBD2 aligns across 15 bases. The germline CDR1 and CDR2 sequences are SGHRS and YFSETQ. The CDR3 extends over 17 amino acids. The ends lost 7 bases at V and 3 bases at J; junction bases unmatched: 9. CDR3 in amino acids: CASGLAGGPKSTDTQYF. CDR3 bases: TGCGCCAGCGGACTAGCGGGGGGGCCAAAATCGACAGATACGCAGTATTTT.

This chain connects TRBV30 to TRBJ2-2, with 7 bases lining up with TRBD1. V lost 3 bases and J lost 6; bases outside the gene matches: 7. Germline-derived CDR1 and CDR2 are GTSNPN and SVGIG (reference sequence). This CDR3 comprises 14 residues. CDR3 sequence reads: CAWSTGVRAGELFF. The CDR3 DNA reads as TGTGCCTGGAGCACAGGGGTACGGGCCGGGGAGCTGTTTTTT.

This chain joins TRBV10-3 and TRBJ2-7, with 11 positions matching TRBD2. Germline V gene sequence: CDR1 ENHRY, CDR2 SYGVKD. The CDR3 has 16 amino acids. Trimming took 2 bases from V and 4 from J; bases not matched to a gene: 7. This CDR3 is CAISETIAGGKYEQYF. Here the CDR3 DNA reads TGTGCCATCAGTGAGACCATAGCGGGGGGGAAGTACGAGCAGTACTTC.

The genes are TRBV10-3 and TRBJ2-3; 11 nucleotides agree with TRBD2. The junction had 6 bases not matched to a gene; V was cut back by 7 bases and J by 3 bases. The CDR3 sequence is 15 residues long. Germline V gene lookup returns CDR1 ENHRY and CDR2 SYGVKD. CDR3 sequence: CAITPGTSGTDTQYF. DNA for the CDR3: TGTGCCATCACCCCCGGGACTAGCGGTACAGATACGCAGTATTTT.